Below are 8 T cell receptor beta chains sequenced from a single sample in a study of control samples from healthy donors and cancer patients. The repertoire was sequenced with immunoSEQ multiplex PCR; TCRdb's copy has only in-frame clones and lacks some. The sample carries 150,000 to 200,000 clones, around 87% recorded once. Material for sequencing was blood. These TCRs come from a woman in her fifties or sixties in good health.

About this clone: This same CDR3 is encoded by further DNA sequences in the sample. Here the CDR3 DNA reads TGTGCCAGCAGTTTCTACAGGGGTGACTATGGCTACACCTTC. This translates into CASSFYRGDYGYTF. The chain couples TRBV6-5 to TRBJ1-2, with 7 positions matching TRBD1. Unmatched junction bases numbered 5, after V lost 4 bases and J lost 3 bases. This CDR3 is built from 14 residues. Germline loops: CDR1 MNHEY, CDR2 SVGAGI.

The chain has TRBV5-6 and TRBJ2-1; 8 bases are shared with TRBD2. CDR3 length: 14 residues. Trimming removed 6 bases from V and 9 bases from J; junction bases left unmatched: 11. CDR1 is SGHDT and CDR2 is YYEEEE in the germline V gene. The DNA for the CDR3 is TGTGCCAGCATGCGGGGGGCGGGAATGGGTGAGCAGTTCTTC. Translating gives CASMRGAGMGEQFF.

The rearrangement links TRBV9 to TRBJ1-3, with a weak D call TRBD1 (5 bases). With 4 bases removed from V and 0 bases from J, the gap between germline ends came to 8 bases. CDR1 and CDR2 (germline): SGDLS, YYNGEE. CDR3 size: 14 residues. CDR3 nucleotide sequence: TGTGCCAGCAGCCAGGACATCTCTGGAAACACCATATATTTT. This codes for CASSQDISGNTIYF.

The rearrangement joins TRBV28 to TRBJ1-3; D possibly corresponds to TRBD1 (5 bases). Between the trimmed V and J ends, which lost 3 bases and 1 base, there was a span of 7 bases. This CDR3 has 14 residues. Germline-derived CDR1 and CDR2 are MDHEN and SYDVKM. The CDR3 loop reads CASSFKGSGNTIYF. The CDR3 DNA is TGTGCCAGCAGTTTCAAGGGGTCTGGAAACACCATATATTTT.

This sequence joins TRBV28 and TRBJ1-5, with D unclear. Trimming shortened V by 3 bases and J by 3 bases, and 18 bases separated the two germline ends. The length of the CDR3 is 17 residues. Germline CDR1 and CDR2: MDHEN and SYDVKM. CDR3 residues: CASSFRLRRMVNQPQHF. The CDR3 nucleotides are TGTGCCAGCAGTTTTCGGCTCAGGAGAATGGTCAATCAGCCCCAGCATTTT.

V gene TRBV7-8 combines with J gene TRBJ1-2; no definite D call. The CDR3 totals 15 residues. V lost 1 base to trimming and J lost 6 bases, with 15 bases between them. Germline assignment: CDR1 SGHVS and CDR2 FQNEAQ. DNA for the CDR3: TGTGCCAGCAGCTTAGAGGACGGCCTTGGGGATGGCTACACCTTC. The encoded protein is CASSLEDGLGDGYTF.

V and J are TRBV5-4 and TRBJ1-4; 8 nucleotides match TRBD1. V trimming: 0 bases; J trimming: 6 bases; junction bases outside the gene matches: 1. Per germline, CDR1 SGHNT and CDR2 YYREEE (reference sequence). The CDR3 contains 14 residues. The CDR3, as DNA: TGTGCCAGCAGCTTGGGGACAGGGTATGAAAAACTGTTTTTT. Translating it yields CASSLGTGYEKLFF. The full variable domain, completed using reference TRBV5-4 and TRBJ1-4, is ETGVTQSPTHLIKTRGQQVTLRCSSQSGHNTVSWYQQALGQGPQFIFQYYREEENGRGNFPPRFSGLQFPNYSSELNVNALELDDSALYLCASSLGTGYEKLFFGSGTQLSVL.

The J gene is TRBJ1-5, the V gene TRBV7-2, with D unresolved. Germline CDR1 SGHTA, CDR2 FQGNSA. The CDR3 runs to 14 residues. Between the trimmed V and J ends, which lost 1 base and 7 bases, there was a span of 11 bases. The chain's CDR3 is CASSLGGSGQPQHF. CDR3 DNA: TGTGCCAGCAGCTTAGGGGGATCTGGACAGCCCCAGCATTTT.